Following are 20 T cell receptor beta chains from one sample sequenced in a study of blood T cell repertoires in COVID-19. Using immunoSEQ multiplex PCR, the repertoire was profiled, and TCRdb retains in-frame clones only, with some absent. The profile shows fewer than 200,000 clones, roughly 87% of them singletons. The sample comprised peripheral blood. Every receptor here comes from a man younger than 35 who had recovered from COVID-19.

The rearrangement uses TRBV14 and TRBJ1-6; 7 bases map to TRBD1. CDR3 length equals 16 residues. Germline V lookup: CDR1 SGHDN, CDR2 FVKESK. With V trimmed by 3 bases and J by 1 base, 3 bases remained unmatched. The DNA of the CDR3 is TGTGCCAGCAGCCACACAGGGGAGTCCTATAATTCACCCCTCCACTTT. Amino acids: CASSHTGESYNSPLHF.

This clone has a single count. CDR3 coding DNA: TGTGCCACCAGTGACCTCTTTACAGATACGCAGTATTTT. Its protein is CATSDLFTDTQYF. This rearrangement joins TRBV24-1 to TRBJ2-3; D is unclear. The CDR3 loop spans 13 amino acids. Germline V gene data show CDR1 as KGHDR and CDR2 as SFDVKD. With 4 bases removed from V and 3 bases from J, the gap between germline ends came to 7 bases.

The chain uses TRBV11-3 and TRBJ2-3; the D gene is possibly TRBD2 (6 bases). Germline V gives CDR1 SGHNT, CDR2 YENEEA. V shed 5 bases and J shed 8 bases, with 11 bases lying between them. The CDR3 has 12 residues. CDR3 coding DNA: TGTGCCAGCAGCGAAGGGACTCGTACGCAGTATTTT. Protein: CASSEGTRTQYF. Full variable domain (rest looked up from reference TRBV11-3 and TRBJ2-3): EAGVVQSPRYKIIEKKQPVAFWCNPISGHNTLYWYLQNLGQGPELLIRYENEEAVDDSQLPKDRFSAERLKGVDSTLKIQPAELGDSAVYLCASSEGTRTQYFGPGTRLTVL.

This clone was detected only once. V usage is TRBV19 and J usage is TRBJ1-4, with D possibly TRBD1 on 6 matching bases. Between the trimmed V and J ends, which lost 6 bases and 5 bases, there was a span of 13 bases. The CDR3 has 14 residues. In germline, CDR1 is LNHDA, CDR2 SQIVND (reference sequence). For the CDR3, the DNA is TGTGCCAGTAGGCCACAGGGAGTGAATGAAAAACTGTTTTTT. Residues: CASRPQGVNEKLFF.

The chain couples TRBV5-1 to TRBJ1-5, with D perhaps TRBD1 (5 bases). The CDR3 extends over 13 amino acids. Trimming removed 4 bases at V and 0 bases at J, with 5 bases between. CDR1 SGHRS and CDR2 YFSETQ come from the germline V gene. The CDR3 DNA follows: TGCGCCAGCAGCAGGGGTAGCAATCAGCCCCAGCATTTT. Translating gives CASSRGSNQPQHF. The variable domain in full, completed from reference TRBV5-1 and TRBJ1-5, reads KAGVTQTPRYLIKTRGQQVTLSCSPISGHRSVSWYQQTPGQGLQFLFEYFSETQRNKGNFPGRFSGRQFSNSRSEMNVSTLELGDSALYLCASSRGSNQPQHFGDGTRLSIL.

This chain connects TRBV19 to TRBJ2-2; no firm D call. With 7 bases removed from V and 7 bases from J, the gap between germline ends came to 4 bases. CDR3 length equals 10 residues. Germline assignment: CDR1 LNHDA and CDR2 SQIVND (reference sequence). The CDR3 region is CASTYGELFF. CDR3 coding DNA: TGTGCCAGTACTTACGGGGAGCTGTTTTTT.

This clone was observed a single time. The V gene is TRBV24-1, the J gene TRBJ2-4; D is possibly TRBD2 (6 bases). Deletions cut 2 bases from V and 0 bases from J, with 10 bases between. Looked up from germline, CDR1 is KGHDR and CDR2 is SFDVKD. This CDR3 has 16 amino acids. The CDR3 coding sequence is TGTGCCACCAGTGATTCACGAGCGGGAGCCAAAAACATTCAGTACTTC. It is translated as CATSDSRAGAKNIQYF.

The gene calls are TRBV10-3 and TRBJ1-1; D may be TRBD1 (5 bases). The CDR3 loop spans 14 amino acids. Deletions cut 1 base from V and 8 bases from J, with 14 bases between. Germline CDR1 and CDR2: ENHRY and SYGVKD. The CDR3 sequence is CAISEWGGVGEAFF. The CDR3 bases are TGTGCCATCAGTGAGTGGGGCGGAGTCGGGGAAGCTTTCTTT.

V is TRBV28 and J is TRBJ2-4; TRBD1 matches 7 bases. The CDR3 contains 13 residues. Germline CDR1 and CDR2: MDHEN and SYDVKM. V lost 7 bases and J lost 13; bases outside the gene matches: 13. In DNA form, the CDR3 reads TGTGCCAGCATCAAATCAACCGGGACAGTACAGTACTTC. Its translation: CASIKSTGTVQYF.

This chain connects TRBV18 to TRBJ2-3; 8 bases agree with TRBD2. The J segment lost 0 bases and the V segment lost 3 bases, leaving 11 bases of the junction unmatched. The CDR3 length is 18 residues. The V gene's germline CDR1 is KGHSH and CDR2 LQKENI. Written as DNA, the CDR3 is TGTGCCAGCTCACCCAGCGAGTTTTCTAGCGGGAGCACAGATACGCAGTATTTT. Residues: CASSPSEFSSGSTDTQYF.

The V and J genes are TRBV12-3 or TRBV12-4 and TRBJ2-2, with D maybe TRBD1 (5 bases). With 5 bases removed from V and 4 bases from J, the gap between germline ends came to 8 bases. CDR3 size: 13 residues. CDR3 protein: CASSLTGTGELFF. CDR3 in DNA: TGTGCCAGCAGTCTTACAGGCACCGGGGAGCTGTTTTTT.

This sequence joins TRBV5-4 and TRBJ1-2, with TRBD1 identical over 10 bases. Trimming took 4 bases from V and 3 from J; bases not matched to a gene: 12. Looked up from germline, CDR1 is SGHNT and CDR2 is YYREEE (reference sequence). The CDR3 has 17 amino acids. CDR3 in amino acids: CASSTGTGATSHYGYTF. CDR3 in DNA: TGTGCCAGCAGCACCGGGACAGGGGCCACTTCACACTATGGCTACACCTTC. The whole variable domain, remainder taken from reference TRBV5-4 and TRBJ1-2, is ETGVTQSPTHLIKTRGQQVTLRCSSQSGHNTVSWYQQALGQGPQFIFQYYREEENGRGNFPPRFSGLQFPNYSSELNVNALELDDSALYLCASSTGTGATSHYGYTFGSGTRLTVV.

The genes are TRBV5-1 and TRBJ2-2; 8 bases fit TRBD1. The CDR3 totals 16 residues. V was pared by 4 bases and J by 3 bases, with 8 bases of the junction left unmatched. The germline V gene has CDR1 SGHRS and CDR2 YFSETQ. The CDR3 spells CASSIGQGGDTGELFF. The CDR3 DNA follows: TGCGCCAGCAGCATAGGACAGGGTGGGGACACCGGGGAGCTGTTTTTT.

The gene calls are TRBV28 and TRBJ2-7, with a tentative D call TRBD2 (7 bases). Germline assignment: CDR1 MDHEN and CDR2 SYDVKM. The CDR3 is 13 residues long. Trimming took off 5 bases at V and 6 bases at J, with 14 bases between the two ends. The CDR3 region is CASSPRRGGEQYF. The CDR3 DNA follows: TGTGCCAGCAGTCCTCGGAGGGGGGGCGAGCAGTACTTC.

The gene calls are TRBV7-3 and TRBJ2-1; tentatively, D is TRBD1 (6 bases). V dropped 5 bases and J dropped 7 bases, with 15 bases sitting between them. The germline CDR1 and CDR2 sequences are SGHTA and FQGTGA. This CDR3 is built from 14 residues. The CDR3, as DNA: TGTGCCAGCAGCCTCACCCCAGGGGTGAATGAGCAGTTCTTC. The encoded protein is CASSLTPGVNEQFF.

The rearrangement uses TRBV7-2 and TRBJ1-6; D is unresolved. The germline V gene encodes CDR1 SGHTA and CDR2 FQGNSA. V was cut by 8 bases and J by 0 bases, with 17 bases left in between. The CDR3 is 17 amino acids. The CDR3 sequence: CASLPGQVSSYNSPLHF. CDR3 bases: TGTGCCAGCCTCCCAGGCCAGGTCAGCTCCTATAATTCACCCCTCCACTTT. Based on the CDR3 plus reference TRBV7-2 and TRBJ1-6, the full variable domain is GAGVSQSPSNKVTEKGKDVELRCDPISGHTALYWYRQSLGQGLEFLIYFQGNSAPDKSGLPSDRFSAERTGGSVSTLTIQRTQQEDSAVYLCASLPGQVSSYNSPLHFGNGTRLTVT.

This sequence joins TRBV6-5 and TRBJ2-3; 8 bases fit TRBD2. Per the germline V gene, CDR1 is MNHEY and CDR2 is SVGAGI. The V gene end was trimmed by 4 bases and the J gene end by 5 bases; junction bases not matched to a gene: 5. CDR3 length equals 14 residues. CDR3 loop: CASSSREGLDTQYF. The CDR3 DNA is TGTGCCAGCAGTTCCCGGGAGGGCCTAGATACGCAGTATTTT.

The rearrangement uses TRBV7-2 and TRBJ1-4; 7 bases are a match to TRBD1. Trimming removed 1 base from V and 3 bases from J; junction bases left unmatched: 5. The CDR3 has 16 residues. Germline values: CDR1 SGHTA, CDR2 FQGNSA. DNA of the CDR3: TGTGCCAGCAGCTTAGATGGGGGGACAGCTAATGAAAAACTGTTTTTT. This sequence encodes CASSLDGGTANEKLFF.

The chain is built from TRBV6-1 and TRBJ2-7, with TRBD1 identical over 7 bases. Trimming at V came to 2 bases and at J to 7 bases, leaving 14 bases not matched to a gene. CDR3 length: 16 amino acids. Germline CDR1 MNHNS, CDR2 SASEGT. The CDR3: CASSERRGGDSGEQYF. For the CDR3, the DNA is TGTGCCAGCAGTGAAAGAAGAGGGGGCGATTCGGGGGAGCAGTACTTC.

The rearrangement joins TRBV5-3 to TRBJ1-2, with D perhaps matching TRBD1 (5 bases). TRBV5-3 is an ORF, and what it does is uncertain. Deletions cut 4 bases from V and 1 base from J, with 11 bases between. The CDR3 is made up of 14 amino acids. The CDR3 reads CARSTTDINYGYTF. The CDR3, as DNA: TGTGCCAGAAGCACGACAGACATTAACTATGGCTACACCTTC.